These 25 T cell receptor beta chains originate from one sample sequenced in a study of post-analysis software for immune sequencing data. Antigens for these TCRs are unknown. Study-wide results and limits: A few TRBV segments occurring more often in patients than controls included TRBV5-6, TRBV5-1 and TRBV20-1.

Unique molecular identifiers were present in the TCR beta cDNA libraries. TCRdb passed the PCR reads through MiXCR, listing each CDR3 protein once. The sample consists of roughly 800,000 distinct CDR3 sequences, approximately 53% of them appearing once. What was sequenced was blood. The source is a girl under 18 with multiple sclerosis.

The V and J genes are TRBV5-1 and TRBJ1-5, with 9 bases lining up with TRBD1. The CDR3 runs to 14 residues. After removal of 3 bases from V and 5 bases from J, the junction contained 3 bases not matched to a gene. The germline CDR1 and CDR2 sequences are SGHRS and YFSETQ. This CDR3 reads CASSWGTGYQPQHF. The CDR3 nucleotides are TGCGCCAGCAGCTGGGGGACAGGGTATCAGCCCCAGCATTTT.

Only one count was recorded for this clonotype. This chain uses TRBV19 with TRBJ1-2, with D perhaps TRBD1 (5 bases). Trimming removed 5 bases from V and 5 bases from J, with 12 bases in between. CDR1 is LNHDA and CDR2 is SQIVND in the germline V gene (reference sequence). The CDR3 length is 13 residues. The CDR3 spells CASSVAGLYGYTF. The CDR3 bases are TGTGCCAGTAGTGTAGCAGGGTTGTATGGCTACACCTTC.

This clonotype showed up just a few times. The rearrangement links TRBV7-6 to TRBJ2-7; D remains unclear. Trimming removed 4 bases at V and 0 bases at J, with 7 bases between. CDR3 length: 13 residues. CDR1 and CDR2 (germline): SGHVS, FNYEAQ. CDR3 amino acids: CASSSRNSYEQYF. In DNA, the CDR3 is TGTGCCAGCAGCTCCCGTAACTCCTACGAGCAGTACTTC.

This clonotype was seen more than once but under ten times. This chain connects TRBV7-3 to TRBJ2-3, with 9 nucleotides matching TRBD2. From germline, CDR1 is SGHTA and CDR2 FQGTGA. This CDR3 is built from 18 residues. V was pared by 0 bases and J by 5 bases, with 12 bases of the junction left unmatched. The CDR3 DNA reads as TGTGCCAGCAGCTTAACCGGCCGGGGTAGCGGGAGCCTAGATACGCAGTATTTT. The encoded protein is CASSLTGRGSGSLDTQYF.

The CDR3: CASSLQASGGYEQYF. The CDR3 nucleotides are TGTGCCAGCAGCCTACAGGCCTCGGGGGGCTACGAGCAGTACTTC. The chain combines TRBV9 with TRBJ2-7; 7 nucleotides match TRBD2. Germline V lookup: CDR1 SGDLS, CDR2 YYNGEE. V lost 4 bases and J lost 3; bases outside the gene matches: 10. CDR3 size: 15 residues.

In this sample, this clonotype turned up many times. The DNA of the CDR3 is TGTGCCAGCAGCCAAGGAATCCAAACTAGTCAGTACAGCGATGAGCAGTTCTTC. Residues: CASSQGIQTSQYSDEQFF. This sequence joins TRBV14 and TRBJ2-1; D possibly corresponds to TRBD2 (5 bases). Trimming took off 1 base at V and 8 bases at J, with 24 bases between the two ends. CDR3 length equals 18 residues. Germline V gene data show CDR1 as SGHDN and CDR2 as FVKESK.

This clonotype was observed a few times. The rearrangement links TRBV29-1 to TRBJ2-5; D uncertain. The CDR3 runs to 12 residues. The V and J ends lost 4 bases and 0 bases respectively, with 6 bases between them. Looked up from germline, CDR1 is SQVTM and CDR2 is ANQGSEA. CDR3 in amino acids: CSVVWNQETQYF. The DNA of the CDR3 is TGCAGCGTTGTCTGGAACCAAGAGACCCAGTACTTC.

The rearrangement links TRBV7-2 to TRBJ2-4, with D perhaps assigned TRBD1 or TRBD2 (5 bases each). Trimming left V 1 base short and J 6 bases short, with 13 bases between. The CDR3 has 15 amino acids. CDR1 is SGHTA, CDR2 FQGNSA, per germline. CDR3 in DNA: TGTGCCAGCAGCTTAGTTGAGGGGTTCGGAAACATTCAGTACTTC. It codes for CASSLVEGFGNIQYF.

In its sample, this clonotype was seen a few times. The V call is TRBV20-1, the J call TRBJ1-1; 9 bases match TRBD1. V trimming: 4 bases; J trimming: 0 bases; junction bases outside the gene matches: 12. The germline V gene encodes CDR1 DFQATT and CDR2 SNEGSKA (reference sequence). The CDR3 contains 17 residues. CDR3 region: CSAIRTGARRMNTEAFF. In nucleotides, the CDR3 is TGCAGTGCTATCCGGACAGGGGCACGAAGGATGAACACTGAAGCTTTCTTT.

The V and J genes are TRBV5-4 and TRBJ2-7; a possible D gene is TRBD2 (6 bases). Germline V gives CDR1 SGHNT, CDR2 YYREEE (reference sequence). The V and J ends lost 0 bases and 5 bases respectively, with 12 bases between them. The CDR3 is 14 amino acids. In DNA, the CDR3 is TGTGCCAGCAGCTTGGGACTAGTTTCGGACGAGCAGTACTTC. Protein: CASSLGLVSDEQYF.

The chain recombines TRBV20-1 with TRBJ2-1; D unresolved. The V end was cut by 0 bases, the J end by 5 bases, with 8 bases between. Germline V CDR1 and CDR2: DFQATT, SNEGSKA (reference sequence). The CDR3 loop spans 13 amino acids. For the CDR3, the DNA is TGCAGTGCTAGAGATCTGAACAACAATGAGCAGTTCTTC. As protein: CSARDLNNNEQFF.

V is TRBV5-1 and J is TRBJ2-1; TRBD1 or TRBD2 may be the D gene (6 bases each). Per the germline V gene, CDR1 is SGHRS and CDR2 is YFSETQ. V was trimmed by 4 bases and J by 7 bases, leaving 24 bases between them. The length of the CDR3 is 17 residues. The CDR3 loop is CASSPVGGTLMRNEQFF. The CDR3, as DNA: TGCGCCAGCAGCCCGGTAGGAGGGACACTTATGAGGAATGAGCAGTTCTTC.

This chain joins TRBV7-2 and TRBJ2-5; D not resolved. Germline V CDR1 and CDR2: SGHTA, FQGNSA. This CDR3 is built from 12 residues. V gave up 2 bases and J gave up 4 bases, with 5 bases separating them. The CDR3 DNA reads as TGTGCCAGCAGCTTACAACTAGAGACCCAGTACTTC. This encodes CASSLQLETQYF.

A single count supports this clonotype. The CDR3 protein is CASSPPGVAGEGEQYF. CDR3 bases: TGTGCCAGCAGTCCGCCCGGGGTGGCGGGAGAGGGCGAGCAGTACTTC. V is TRBV6-5 and J is TRBJ2-7; 7 bases align to TRBD2. V was pared by 5 bases and J by 6 bases, with 16 bases of the junction left unmatched. The CDR3 consists of 16 residues. Germline V gives CDR1 MNHEY, CDR2 SVGAGI.

The rearrangement links TRBV20-1 to TRBJ1-2; tentative D call: TRBD1 (5 bases). V dropped 0 bases and J dropped 7 bases, with 12 bases sitting between them. This CDR3 contains 13 residues. The germline CDR1 and CDR2 sequences are DFQATT and SNEGSKA (reference sequence). In DNA form, the CDR3 reads TGCAGTGCTAGAGACTCAGGGTATCTTGGCTACACCTTC. Translation: CSARDSGYLGYTF.

J is TRBJ2-1 and V is TRBV5-1; no clear D. CDR3 length: 16 residues. Trimming took 4 bases from V and 3 from J, leaving 17 bases between them. Germline V lookup: CDR1 SGHRS, CDR2 YFSETQ. Written as DNA, the CDR3 is TGCGCCAGCAGCCACCCTAATTGGATCGTCTACAATGAGCAGTTCTTC. Encoded protein: CASSHPNWIVYNEQFF. Drawing the rest from reference TRBV5-1 and TRBJ2-1, the complete variable domain is KAGVTQTPRYLIKTRGQQVTLSCSPISGHRSVSWYQQTPGQGLQFLFEYFSETQRNKGNFPGRFSGRQFSNSRSEMNVSTLELGDSALYLCASSHPNWIVYNEQFFGPGTRLTVL.

The genes are TRBV4-1 and TRBJ2-7; TRBD2 matches at 10 bases. Germline CDR1 is MGHRA and CDR2 is YSYEKL. Trimming removed 5 bases from V and 3 bases from J; junction bases left unmatched: 7. This CDR3 comprises 15 residues. In DNA form, the CDR3 reads TGCGCCAGCAGCGACCTAGCGGGGGCACGCTACGAGCAGTACTTC. As protein: CASSDLAGARYEQYF.

The genes are TRBV10-3 and TRBJ2-7; TRBD1 aligns across 9 bases. This CDR3 contains 13 residues. V lost 11 bases and J lost 4; bases outside the gene matches: 9. Germline V gives CDR1 ENHRY, CDR2 SYGVKD. The CDR3 region has the DNA TGTGCCGCCGGGAGGACAGGGGATTACGAGCAGTACTTC. Translating it yields CAAGRTGDYEQYF.

The CDR3 nucleotides read TGCGCCAGCAGCTTCTTCGGAGAGACTGAAGCTTTCTTT. It translates to CASSFFGETEAFF. This chain joins TRBV5-1 and TRBJ1-1; unclear D gene. V was cut by 2 bases and J by 5 bases, with 10 bases left in between. The germline V gene has CDR1 SGHRS and CDR2 YFSETQ. This CDR3 region has 13 residues.

J is TRBJ2-4 and V is TRBV29-1, with D perhaps matching TRBD1 (7 bases). Germline V gene sequence: CDR1 SQVTM, CDR2 ANQGSEA. With 4 bases removed from V and 3 bases from J, the gap between germline ends came to 13 bases. There are 14 residues in the CDR3. CDR3 DNA sequence: TGCAGCGTTGGATACAGGGGAGGCAAAAACATTCAGTACTTC. Its protein product is CSVGYRGGKNIQYF.

This chain joins TRBV20-1 and TRBJ2-5; TRBD2 aligns across 13 bases. CDR1 is DFQATT, CDR2 SNEGSKA, per germline (reference sequence). J lost 3 bases, V lost 6 bases, and 10 bases had no gene match. The CDR3 contains 16 residues. The CDR3 loop is CSAPRLAGGLKETQYF. CDR3 nucleotides: TGCAGTGCCCCGAGACTAGCGGGAGGCCTTAAAGAGACCCAGTACTTC.

The genes are TRBV5-1 and TRBJ2-1; 12 bases are a match to TRBD2. Trimming cost V 0 bases and J 10 bases; bases outside gene matches: 17. This CDR3 region has 19 residues. Germline V gene sequence: CDR1 SGHRS, CDR2 YFSETQ. The CDR3 protein is CASSLDNRASGRARREQFF. CDR3 coding DNA: TGCGCCAGCAGCTTGGATAATAGGGCTAGCGGGAGGGCCAGGCGCGAGCAGTTCTTC.

The V and J genes are TRBV5-1 and TRBJ1-2, with D perhaps TRBD1 (5 bases). Germline CDR1 is SGHRS and CDR2 is YFSETQ. V dropped 1 base and J dropped 3 bases, with 10 bases sitting between them. The CDR3 length is 14 residues. The CDR3 bases are TGCGCCAGCAGCTTGTTGGGGGTCGACTATGGCTACACCTTC. It encodes CASSLLGVDYGYTF.

In the case of this clonotype: This could be a read error, since a much larger clone is one nucleotide away. This chain connects TRBV15 to TRBJ2-7; D uncertain. The germline V gene encodes CDR1 LNHNV and CDR2 YYDKDF (reference sequence). This CDR3 region has 14 residues. The CDR3 region is CATNRVPSTYEQYF. The CDR3 DNA follows: TGTGCCACCAACAGAGTTCCCAGTACCTACGAGCAGTACTTC.

The chain uses TRBV5-1 and TRBJ1-1, with D hard to call. Trimming removed 0 bases at V and 0 bases at J, with 9 bases between. There are 15 residues in the CDR3. Germline lookup yields CDR1 SGHRS and CDR2 YFSETQ. The CDR3 region has the DNA TGCGCCAGCAGCTTGGAGATGGGAATGAACACTGAAGCTTTCTTT. This codes for CASSLEMGMNTEAFF.